This paragraph reports one TCR beta chain. Its target is not known. These data come from a study of metastatic and nonmetastatic thyroid tumors. Study overall: Comparative analysis of repertoires was undertaken across blood and tumor or nodule tissue obtained from malignant and benign thyroid patients.

Study outcomes and limitations: Benign nodules were reported to have significantly lower TCR beta diversity than malignant thyroid tumors, in blood and tumor.

Germline CDR1 and CDR2: SNHLY and FYNNEI. The CDR3 length is 16 residues. V was shortened by 7 bases and J by 5 bases, with 24 bases between the two germline ends. Original methodology: The study took CDR3 differences across clinicopathological groups and made a distant-metastasis classifier for papillary thyroid cancer from them. TCRdb re-called clones from the PCR reads using MiXCR. TCRdb, rather than the study authors, made the V and J calls. The data hold 15,000 to 20,000 clones, with roughly 12% observed a single time. No treatment of any kind had been given to any patient before thyroid surgery.

This receptor was obtained from a female donor with papillary thyroid cancer or a benign thyroid nodule (not recorded which). Some clones in this sample may be carry-over from other donors' samples. Sequencing was done on a sample of blood. The rearrangement uses TRBV2 and TRBJ2-7; D is possibly TRBD1 (5 bases). The CDR3 spells CASKLRTRSDLNEQYF. As DNA, the CDR3 is TGTGCCAGCAAATTGCGGACACGGAGTGATCTGAACGAGCAGTACTTC.